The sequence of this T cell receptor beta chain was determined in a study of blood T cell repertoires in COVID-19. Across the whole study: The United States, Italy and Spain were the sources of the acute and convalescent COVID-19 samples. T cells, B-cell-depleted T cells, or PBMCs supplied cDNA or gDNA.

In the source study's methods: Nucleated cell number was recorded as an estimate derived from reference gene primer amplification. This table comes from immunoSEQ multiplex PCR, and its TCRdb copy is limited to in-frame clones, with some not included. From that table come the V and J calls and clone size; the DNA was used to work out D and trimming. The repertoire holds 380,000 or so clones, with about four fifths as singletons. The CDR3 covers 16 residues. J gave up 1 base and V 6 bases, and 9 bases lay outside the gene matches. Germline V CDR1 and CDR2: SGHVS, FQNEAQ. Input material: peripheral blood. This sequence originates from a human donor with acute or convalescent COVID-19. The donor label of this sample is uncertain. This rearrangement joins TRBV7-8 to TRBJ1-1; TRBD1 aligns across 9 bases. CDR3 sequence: CASSLTGGARNTEAFF. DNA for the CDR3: TGTGCCAGCAGTTTGACAGGGGGAGCTCGGAACACTGAAGCTTTCTTT.